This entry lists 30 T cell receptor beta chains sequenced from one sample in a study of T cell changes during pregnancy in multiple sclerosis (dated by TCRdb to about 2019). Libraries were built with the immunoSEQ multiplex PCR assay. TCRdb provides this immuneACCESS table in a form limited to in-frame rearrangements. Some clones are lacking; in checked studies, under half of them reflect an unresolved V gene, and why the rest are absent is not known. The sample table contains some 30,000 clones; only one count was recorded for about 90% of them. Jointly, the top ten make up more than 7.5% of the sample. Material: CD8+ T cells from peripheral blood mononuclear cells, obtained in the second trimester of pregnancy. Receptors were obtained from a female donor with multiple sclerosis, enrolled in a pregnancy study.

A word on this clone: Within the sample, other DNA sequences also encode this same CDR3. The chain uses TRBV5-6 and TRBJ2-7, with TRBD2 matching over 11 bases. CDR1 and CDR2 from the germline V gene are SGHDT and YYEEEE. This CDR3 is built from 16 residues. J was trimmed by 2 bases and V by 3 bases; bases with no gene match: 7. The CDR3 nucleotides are TGTGCCAGCAGCTCCTTACTAGCGGGGGACCCCTACGAGCAGTACTTC. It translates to CASSSLLAGDPYEQYF.

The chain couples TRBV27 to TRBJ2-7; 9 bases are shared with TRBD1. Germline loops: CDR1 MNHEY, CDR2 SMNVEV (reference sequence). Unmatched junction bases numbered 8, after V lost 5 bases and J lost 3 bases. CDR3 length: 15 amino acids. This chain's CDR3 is CASSRPGTGRYEQYF. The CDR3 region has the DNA TGTGCCAGCAGTCGTCCCGGGACAGGGCGCTACGAGCAGTACTTC.

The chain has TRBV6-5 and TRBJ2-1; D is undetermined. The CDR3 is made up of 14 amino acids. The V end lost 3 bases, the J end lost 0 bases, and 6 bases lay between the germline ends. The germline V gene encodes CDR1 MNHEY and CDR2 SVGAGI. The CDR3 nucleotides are TGTGCCAGCAGTTATGACTCCTCCTACAATGAGCAGTTCTTC. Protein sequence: CASSYDSSYNEQFF.

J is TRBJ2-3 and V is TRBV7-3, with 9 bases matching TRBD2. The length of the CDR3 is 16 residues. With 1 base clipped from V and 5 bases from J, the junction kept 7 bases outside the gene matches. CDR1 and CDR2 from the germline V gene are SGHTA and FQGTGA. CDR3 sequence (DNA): TGTGCCAGCAGCTTAAGTTGGGCGGGGGGGCAAGATACGCAGTATTTT. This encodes CASSLSWAGGQDTQYF.

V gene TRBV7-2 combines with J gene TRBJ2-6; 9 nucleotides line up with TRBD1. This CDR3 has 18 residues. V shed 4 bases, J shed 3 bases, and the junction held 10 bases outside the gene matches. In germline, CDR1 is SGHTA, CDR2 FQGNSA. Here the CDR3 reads CASSYTGGEVVGANVLTF. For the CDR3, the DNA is TGTGCCAGCAGCTATACAGGGGGCGAGGTCGTTGGGGCCAACGTCCTGACTTTC.

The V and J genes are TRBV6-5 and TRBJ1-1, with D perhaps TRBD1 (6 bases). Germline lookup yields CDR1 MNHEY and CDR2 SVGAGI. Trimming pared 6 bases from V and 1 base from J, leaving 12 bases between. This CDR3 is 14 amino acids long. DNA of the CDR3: TGTGCCAGCAGGGGGGCCGGATGGAACACTGAAGCTTTCTTT. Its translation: CASRGAGWNTEAFF.

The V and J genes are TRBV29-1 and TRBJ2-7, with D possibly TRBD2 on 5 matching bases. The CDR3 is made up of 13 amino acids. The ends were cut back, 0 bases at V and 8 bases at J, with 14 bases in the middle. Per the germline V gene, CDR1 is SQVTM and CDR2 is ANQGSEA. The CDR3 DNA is TGCAGCGTTGAAGATTTGGACTTTGGGAAGCAGTACTTC. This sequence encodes CSVEDLDFGKQYF.

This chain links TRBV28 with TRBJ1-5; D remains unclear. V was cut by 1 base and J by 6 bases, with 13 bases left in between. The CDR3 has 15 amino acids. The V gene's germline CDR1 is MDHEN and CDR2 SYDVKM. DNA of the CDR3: TGTGCCAGCAGTTTATCCGGGGATGGAGTTCAGCCCCAGCATTTT. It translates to CASSLSGDGVQPQHF.

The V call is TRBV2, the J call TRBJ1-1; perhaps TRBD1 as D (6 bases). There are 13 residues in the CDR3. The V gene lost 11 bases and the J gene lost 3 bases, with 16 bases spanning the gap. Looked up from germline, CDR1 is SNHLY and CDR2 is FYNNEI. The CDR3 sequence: CAGRQETHTEAFF. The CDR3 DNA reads TGTGCCGGGAGACAGGAGACGCACACTGAAGCTTTCTTT.

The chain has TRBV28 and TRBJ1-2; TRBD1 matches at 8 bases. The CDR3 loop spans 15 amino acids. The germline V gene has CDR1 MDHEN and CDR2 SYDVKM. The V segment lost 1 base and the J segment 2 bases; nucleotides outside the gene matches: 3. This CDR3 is CASSLSPGGNYGYTF. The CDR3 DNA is TGTGCCAGCAGTTTATCCCCAGGGGGCAACTATGGCTACACCTTC.

CDR3 sequence (DNA): TGCAGCGTTAGGAGGGGATGGGGTATGAACACTGAAGCTTTCTTT. Protein: CSVRRGWGMNTEAFF. The chain joins TRBV29-1 to TRBJ1-1; D possibly corresponds to TRBD1 (5 bases). The CDR3 has 15 residues. V was pared by 5 bases and J by 0 bases, with 16 bases between. Germline V gene sequence: CDR1 SQVTM, CDR2 ANQGSEA. The complete variable domain, with remaining parts taken from reference TRBV29-1 and TRBJ1-1, reads SAVISQKPSRDICQRGTSLTIQCQVDSQVTMMFWYRQQPGQSLTLIATANQGSEATYESGFVIDKFPISRPNLTFSTLTVSNMSPEDSSIYLCSVRRGWGMNTEAFFGQGTRLTVV.

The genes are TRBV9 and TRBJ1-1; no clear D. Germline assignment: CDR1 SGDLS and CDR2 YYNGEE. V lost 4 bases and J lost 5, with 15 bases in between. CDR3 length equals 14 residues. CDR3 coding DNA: TGTGCCAGCAGCCCACTACCCATTAGGACTGAAGCTTTCTTT. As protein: CASSPLPIRTEAFF.

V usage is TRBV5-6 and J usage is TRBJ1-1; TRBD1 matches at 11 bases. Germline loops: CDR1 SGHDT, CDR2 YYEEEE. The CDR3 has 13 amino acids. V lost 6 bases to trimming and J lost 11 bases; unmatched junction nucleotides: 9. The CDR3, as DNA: TGTGCCAGCACCTGGACAGGGGGCCCGCCGGCTTTCTTT. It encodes CASTWTGGPPAFF. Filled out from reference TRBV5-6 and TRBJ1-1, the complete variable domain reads DAGVTQSPTHLIKTRGQQVTLRCSPKSGHDTVSWYQQALGQGPQFIFQYYEEEERQRGNFPDRFSGHQFPNYSSELNVNALLLGDSALYLCASTWTGGPPAFFGQGTRLTVV.

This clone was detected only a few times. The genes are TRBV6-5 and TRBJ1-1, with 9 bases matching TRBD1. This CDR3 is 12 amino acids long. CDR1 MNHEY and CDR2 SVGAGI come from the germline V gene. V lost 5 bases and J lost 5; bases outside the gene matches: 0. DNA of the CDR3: TGTGCCAGCAGTGGACAGGGGACTGAAGCTTTCTTT. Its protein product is CASSGQGTEAFF.

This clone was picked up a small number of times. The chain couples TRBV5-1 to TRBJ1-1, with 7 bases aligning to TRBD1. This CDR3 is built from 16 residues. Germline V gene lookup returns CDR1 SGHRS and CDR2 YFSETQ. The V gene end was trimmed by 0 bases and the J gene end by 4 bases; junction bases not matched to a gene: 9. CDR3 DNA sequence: TGCGCCAGCAGCTTGGCCCAGGGGGTTTGGGGCACTGAAGCTTTCTTT. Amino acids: CASSLAQGVWGTEAFF.

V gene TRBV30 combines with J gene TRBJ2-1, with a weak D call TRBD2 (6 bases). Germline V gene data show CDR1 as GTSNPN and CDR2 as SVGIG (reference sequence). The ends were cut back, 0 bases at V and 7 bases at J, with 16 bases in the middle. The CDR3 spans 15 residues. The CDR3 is CAWSVLYQEGNEQFF. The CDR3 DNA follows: TGTGCCTGGAGTGTACTCTATCAGGAGGGGAATGAGCAGTTCTTC.

The CDR3 region has the DNA TGTGCCAGCGCCCGCACTTCCTACGAGCAGTACTTC. As protein: CASARTSYEQYF. The chain is built from TRBV7-8 and TRBJ2-7, with D unresolved. Germline V lookup: CDR1 SGHVS, CDR2 FQNEAQ. The CDR3 sequence is 12 residues long. The V end lost 8 bases, the J end lost 1 base, and 9 bases lay between the germline ends. The full variable domain, with the rest looked up from reference TRBV7-8 and TRBJ2-7, is GAGVSQSPRYKVAKRGQDVALRCDPISGHVSLFWYQQALGQGPEFLTYFQNEAQLDKSGLPSDRFFAERPEGSVSTLKIQRTQQEDSAVYLCASARTSYEQYFGPGTRLTVT.

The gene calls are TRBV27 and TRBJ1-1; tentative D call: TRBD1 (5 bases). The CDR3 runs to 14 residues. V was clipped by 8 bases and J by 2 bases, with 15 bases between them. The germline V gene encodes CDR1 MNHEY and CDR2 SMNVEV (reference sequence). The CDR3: CASLPTEFNTEAFF. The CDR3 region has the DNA TGTGCCAGCCTCCCGACAGAATTTAACACTGAAGCTTTCTTT.

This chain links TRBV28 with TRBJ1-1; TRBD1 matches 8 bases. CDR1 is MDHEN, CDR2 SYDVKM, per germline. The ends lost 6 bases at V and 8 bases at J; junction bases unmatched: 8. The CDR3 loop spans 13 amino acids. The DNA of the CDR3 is TGTGCCAGCAGAGACTACGGGGACAGGGAAGCTTTCTTT. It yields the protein CASRDYGDREAFF.

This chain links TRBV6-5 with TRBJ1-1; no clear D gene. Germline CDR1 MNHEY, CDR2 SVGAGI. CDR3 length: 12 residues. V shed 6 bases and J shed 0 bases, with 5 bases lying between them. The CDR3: CASSSVNTEAFF. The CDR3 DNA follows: TGTGCCAGCAGCTCGGTGAACACTGAAGCTTTCTTT.

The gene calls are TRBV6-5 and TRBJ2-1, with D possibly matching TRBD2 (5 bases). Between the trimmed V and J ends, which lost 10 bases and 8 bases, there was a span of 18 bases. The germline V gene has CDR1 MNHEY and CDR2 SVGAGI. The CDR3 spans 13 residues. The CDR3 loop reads CAIQDSAEDEQFF. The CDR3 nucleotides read TGTGCCATCCAGGACTCCGCAGAGGATGAGCAGTTCTTC.

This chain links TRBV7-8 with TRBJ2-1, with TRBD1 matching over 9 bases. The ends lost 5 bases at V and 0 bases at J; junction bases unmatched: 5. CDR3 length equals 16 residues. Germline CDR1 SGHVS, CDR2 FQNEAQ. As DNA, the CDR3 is TGTGCCAGCAGCCCTCGGGGACAGGGCTCCTACAATGAGCAGTTCTTC. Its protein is CASSPRGQGSYNEQFF.

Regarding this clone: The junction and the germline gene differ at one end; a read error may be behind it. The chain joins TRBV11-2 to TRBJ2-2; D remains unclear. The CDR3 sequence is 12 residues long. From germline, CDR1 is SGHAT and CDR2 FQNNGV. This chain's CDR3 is CATSFRAGELFF. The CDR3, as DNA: TGTGCCACCAGCTTTCGTGCCGGGGAGCTGTTTTTT. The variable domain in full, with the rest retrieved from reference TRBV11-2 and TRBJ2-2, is EAGVAQSPRYKIIEKRQSVAFWCNPISGHATLYWYQQILGQGPKLLIQFQNNGVVDDSQLPKDRFSAERLKGVDSTLKIQPAKLEDSAVYLCATSFRAGELFFGEGSRLTVL.

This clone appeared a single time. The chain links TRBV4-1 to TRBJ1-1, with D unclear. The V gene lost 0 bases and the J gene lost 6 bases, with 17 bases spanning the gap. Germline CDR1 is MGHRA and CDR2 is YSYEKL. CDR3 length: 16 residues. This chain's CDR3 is CASSQDTRDMMAEAFF. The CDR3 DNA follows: TGCGCCAGCAGCCAAGATACTCGGGATATGATGGCTGAAGCTTTCTTT.

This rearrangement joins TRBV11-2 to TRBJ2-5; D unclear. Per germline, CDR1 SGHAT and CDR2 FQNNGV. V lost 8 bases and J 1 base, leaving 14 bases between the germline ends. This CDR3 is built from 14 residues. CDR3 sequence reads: CASQPWLPQETQYF. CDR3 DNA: TGTGCCAGCCAACCTTGGCTCCCCCAAGAGACCCAGTACTTC.

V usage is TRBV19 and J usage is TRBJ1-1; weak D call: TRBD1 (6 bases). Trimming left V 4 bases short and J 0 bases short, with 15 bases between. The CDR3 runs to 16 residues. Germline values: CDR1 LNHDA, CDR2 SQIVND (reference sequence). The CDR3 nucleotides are TGTGCCAGTAGTACCCCCCAGACAGGACTGAACACTGAAGCTTTCTTT. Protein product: CASSTPQTGLNTEAFF.

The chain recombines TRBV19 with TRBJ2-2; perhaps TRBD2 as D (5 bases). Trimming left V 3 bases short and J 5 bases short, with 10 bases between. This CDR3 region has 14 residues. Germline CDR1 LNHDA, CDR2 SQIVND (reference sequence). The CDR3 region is CASSIPSRTGELFF. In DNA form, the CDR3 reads TGTGCCAGTAGTATTCCTAGCCGGACCGGGGAGCTGTTTTTT.

The CDR3 spells CASSPQHSGNTIYF. In nucleotides, the CDR3 is TGTGCCAGCAGCCCACAGCACTCTGGAAACACCATATATTTT. The chain has TRBV28 and TRBJ1-3; D unclear. The CDR3 spans 14 residues. CDR1 and CDR2 (germline): MDHEN, SYDVKM. Trimming removed 6 bases from V and 0 bases from J, with 9 bases in between.

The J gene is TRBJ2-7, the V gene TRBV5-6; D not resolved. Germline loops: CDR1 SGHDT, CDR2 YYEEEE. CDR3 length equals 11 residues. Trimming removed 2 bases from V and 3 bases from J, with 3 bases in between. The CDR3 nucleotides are TGTGCCAGCAGCTTCGGCTACGAGCAGTACTTC. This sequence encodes CASSFGYEQYF.

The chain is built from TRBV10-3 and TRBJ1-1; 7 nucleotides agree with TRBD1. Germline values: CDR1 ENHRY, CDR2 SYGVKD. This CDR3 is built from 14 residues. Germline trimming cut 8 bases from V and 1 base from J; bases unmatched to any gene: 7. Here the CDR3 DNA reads TGTGCCATCCGCACAGGGGTTCCGAACACTGAAGCTTTCTTT. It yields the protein CAIRTGVPNTEAFF.